The clone carrying this T cell receptor (beta chain) was seen only a few times. Its cognate antigen is unknown. Ranging in age from about 6 to 95, the donors were healthy Caucasian individuals from Russia. The source of the sample is a study of blood T cells in healthy people across ages. Study-wide results and caveats: Observed TCR beta diversity per million T cells went down as age went up. This fall followed a roughly linear course with age.

Per the germline V gene, CDR1 is MNHEY and CDR2 is SVGEGT. The CDR3 has 14 amino acids. The V end was cut by 4 bases, the J end by 7 bases, with 16 bases between. PCR was performed a second time for roughly 7 to 11 cycles using a sample-barcoded 5' primer and a J-beta primer mix. TCRdb reanalysed the 5' RACE reads using MiXCR and keeps one entry per CDR3 protein. Among around 700,000 distinct CDR3 sequences listed, around a quarter were seen once. The sample was also reused in another study, on T cells of mothers and their children. That investigation notes: Sequencing got over 10 million TCR beta CDR3 reads from each mother and several million from each child.

The chain recombines TRBV6-2 or TRBV6-3 with TRBJ1-2; tentatively, D is TRBD1 (5 bases). This clonotype was obtained from a boy younger than 18 in good health. Sequencing was carried out using blood. The CDR3 loop is CASSFSQGLRGYTF. CDR3 coding DNA: TGTGCCAGCAGTTTTTCCCAGGGATTGCGTGGCTACACCTTC.